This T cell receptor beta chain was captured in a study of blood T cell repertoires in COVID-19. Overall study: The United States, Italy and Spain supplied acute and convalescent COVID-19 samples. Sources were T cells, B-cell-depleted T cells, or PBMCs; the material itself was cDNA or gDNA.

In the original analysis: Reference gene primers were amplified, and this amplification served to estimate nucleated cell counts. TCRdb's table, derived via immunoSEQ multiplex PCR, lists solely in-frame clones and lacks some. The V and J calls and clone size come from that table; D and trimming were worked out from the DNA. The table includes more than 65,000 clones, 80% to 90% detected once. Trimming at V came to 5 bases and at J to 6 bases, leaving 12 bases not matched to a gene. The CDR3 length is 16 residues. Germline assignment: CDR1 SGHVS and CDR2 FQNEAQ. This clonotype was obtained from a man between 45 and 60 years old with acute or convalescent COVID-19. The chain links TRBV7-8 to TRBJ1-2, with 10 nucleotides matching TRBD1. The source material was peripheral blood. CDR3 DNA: TGTGCCAGCAGCGTCACCGGGACAGGGGTCATTCATGGCTACACCTTC. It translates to CASSVTGTGVIHGYTF.